A selection of T cell receptor beta chains follows, all from one sample in a study of early T cells in non-severe SARS-CoV-2 infection. TCRdb processed the 5' RACE reads anew with MiXCR; each CDR3 protein has one entry. The sample lists 90,000 to 120,000 distinct CDR3 sequences; around 10% were seen once. The sequenced material came from whole blood. The receptors originated from an adult who was a healthcare worker with PCR-confirmed SARS-CoV-2 infection or an uninfected control (not recorded which). The CDR3 runs from the conserved cysteine through the conserved F or W. A D gene is named only where the DNA matches it firmly. Expanded clones are given a class, and other clones once, few, many or no size at all.

v_call: TRBV12-5; clone_size: NA; j_call: TRBJ2-7; d_call: NA; cdr3_nt: TGTGCTAGTGGTTTGCCAACGATCTACGAGCAGTACTTC; cdr3_aa: CASGLPTIYEQYF
v_call: TRBV27; clone_size: many; j_call: TRBJ2-1; d_call: TRBD1; cdr3_nt: TGTGCCAGCAGTTCATTCCTACTAGGGGGCCCCTACAATGAGCAGTTCTTC; cdr3_aa: CASSSFLLGGPYNEQFF
v_call: TRBV5-4; clone_size: few; j_call: TRBJ1-2; d_call: TRBD1; cdr3_nt: TGTGCCAGCAGCGTAGACGGACAGGTCTATGGCTACACCTTC; cdr3_aa: CASSVDGQVYGYTF
v_call: TRBV6-2/TRBV6-3; clone_size: many; j_call: TRBJ2-5; d_call: TRBD2; cdr3_nt: TGTGCCAGCTCCCAGTTTAGCGGGGAAGAGACCCAGTACTTC; cdr3_aa: CASSQFSGEETQYF
v_call: TRBV7-9; clone_size: NA; j_call: TRBJ2-2; d_call: TRBD1; cdr3_nt: TGTGCCAGCAGCTTAGAGGGGGCGCCGGGCACCGGGGAGCTGTTTTTT; cdr3_aa: CASSLEGAPGTGELFF
v_call: TRBV11-3; clone_size: many; j_call: TRBJ2-1; d_call: TRBD2; cdr3_nt: TGTGCCAGCAGCTTAGTGGGGGGGTCTAGCGGGAGTTTCGTCTACAATGAGCAGTTCTTC; cdr3_aa: CASSLVGGSSGSFVYNEQFF
v_call: TRBV5-4; clone_size: NA; j_call: TRBJ2-1; d_call: TRBD2; cdr3_nt: TGTGCCAGCAGCTTGCCAGCGGGAGGCCTTCCCTTGGGTGAGCAGTTCTTC; cdr3_aa: CASSLPAGGLPLGEQFF
v_call: TRBV2; clone_size: many; j_call: TRBJ2-1; d_call: TRBD2; cdr3_nt: TGTGCCAGGGAGGACCCTGGACTAGCGGACAATGAGCAGTTCTTC; cdr3_aa: CAREDPGLADNEQFF
v_call: TRBV6-1; clone_size: NA; j_call: TRBJ2-3; d_call: TRBD2; cdr3_nt: TGTGCCAGCAGTGAGACTAAACCGGGACTAGCGCGAGCGGGCTCTAGCACAGATACGCAGTATTTT; cdr3_aa: CASSETKPGLARAGSSTDTQYF
v_call: TRBV28; clone_size: many; j_call: TRBJ2-1; d_call: NA; cdr3_nt: TGTGCCAGCACAGGGGTGGACAATGAGCAGTTCTTC; cdr3_aa: CASTGVDNEQFF
v_call: TRBV5-5; clone_size: few; j_call: TRBJ1-3; d_call: NA; cdr3_nt: TGTGCCAGCAGGCCTTTAGGAACAAGGAACACCATATATTTT; cdr3_aa: CASRPLGTRNTIYF
v_call: TRBV21-1; clone_size: NA; j_call: TRBJ2-1; d_call: NA; cdr3_nt: TGTGGGGGGTTAGCAGGTACAGATGAGCAGTTCTTC; cdr3_aa: CGGLAGTDEQFF
v_call: TRBV2; clone_size: NA; j_call: TRBJ1-5; d_call: NA; cdr3_nt: TGTGCCAGCCGGCGGGACATTAGCAATCAGCCCCAGCATTTT; cdr3_aa: CASRRDISNQPQHF
v_call: TRBV2; clone_size: many; j_call: TRBJ2-3; d_call: TRBD1; cdr3_nt: TGTGCCAGCAGCTACAGGGGTGAGACAGATACGCAGTATTTT; cdr3_aa: CASSYRGETDTQYF
v_call: TRBV2; clone_size: NA; j_call: TRBJ2-1; d_call: TRBD2; cdr3_nt: TGTGCCAGCAGTTTATCGACTAGCGGGGCGAATGAGCAGTTCTTC; cdr3_aa: CASSLSTSGANEQFF
v_call: TRBV28; clone_size: NA; j_call: TRBJ1-6; d_call: NA; cdr3_nt: TGTGCCAGCAGTTTAGGGCAGGGACGCGCACCCCTCCACTTT; cdr3_aa: CASSLGQGRAPLHF
v_call: TRBV5-1; clone_size: many; j_call: TRBJ1-1; d_call: NA; cdr3_nt: TGCGCCAGCAGACAGGGAAGCACTGAAGCTTTCTTT; cdr3_aa: CASRQGSTEAFF
v_call: TRBV4-1; clone_size: few; j_call: TRBJ1-4; d_call: NA; cdr3_nt: TGCGCCAGCAGCCAAGAGAGGCACAAAAAACTGTTTTTT; cdr3_aa: CASSQERHKKLFF
v_call: TRBV28; clone_size: many; j_call: TRBJ1-2; d_call: TRBD1; cdr3_nt: TGTGCCAGCAGTTCGCGACAGGGGAGCGGCTACACCTTC; cdr3_aa: CASSSRQGSGYTF
v_call: TRBV6-2/TRBV6-3; clone_size: few; j_call: TRBJ2-1; d_call: NA; cdr3_nt: TGTGCCAGCAGTTACTCTAGGCGGGACCTGGGGTATGAGCAGTTCTTC; cdr3_aa: CASSYSRRDLGYEQFF
v_call: TRBV6-1; clone_size: few; j_call: TRBJ1-1; d_call: NA; cdr3_nt: TGTGCCAGCAGTGAAGACGTGAGGCTGAGAGCTTTCTTT; cdr3_aa: CASSEDVRLRAFF
v_call: TRBV29-1; clone_size: few; j_call: TRBJ2-5; d_call: NA; cdr3_nt: TGCAGCGTGAACAGGATACAAGAGACCCAGTACTTC; cdr3_aa: CSVNRIQETQYF
v_call: TRBV14; clone_size: NA; j_call: TRBJ1-2; d_call: NA; cdr3_nt: TGTGCCAGCAGCCCCACTTACTATGGCTACACCTTC; cdr3_aa: CASSPTYYGYTF
v_call: TRBV12-5; clone_size: few; j_call: TRBJ2-6; d_call: NA; cdr3_nt: TGTGCTAGTGGTTTGGTAGGGCGGACCTCTGGGGCCAACGTCCTGACTTTC; cdr3_aa: CASGLVGRTSGANVLTF